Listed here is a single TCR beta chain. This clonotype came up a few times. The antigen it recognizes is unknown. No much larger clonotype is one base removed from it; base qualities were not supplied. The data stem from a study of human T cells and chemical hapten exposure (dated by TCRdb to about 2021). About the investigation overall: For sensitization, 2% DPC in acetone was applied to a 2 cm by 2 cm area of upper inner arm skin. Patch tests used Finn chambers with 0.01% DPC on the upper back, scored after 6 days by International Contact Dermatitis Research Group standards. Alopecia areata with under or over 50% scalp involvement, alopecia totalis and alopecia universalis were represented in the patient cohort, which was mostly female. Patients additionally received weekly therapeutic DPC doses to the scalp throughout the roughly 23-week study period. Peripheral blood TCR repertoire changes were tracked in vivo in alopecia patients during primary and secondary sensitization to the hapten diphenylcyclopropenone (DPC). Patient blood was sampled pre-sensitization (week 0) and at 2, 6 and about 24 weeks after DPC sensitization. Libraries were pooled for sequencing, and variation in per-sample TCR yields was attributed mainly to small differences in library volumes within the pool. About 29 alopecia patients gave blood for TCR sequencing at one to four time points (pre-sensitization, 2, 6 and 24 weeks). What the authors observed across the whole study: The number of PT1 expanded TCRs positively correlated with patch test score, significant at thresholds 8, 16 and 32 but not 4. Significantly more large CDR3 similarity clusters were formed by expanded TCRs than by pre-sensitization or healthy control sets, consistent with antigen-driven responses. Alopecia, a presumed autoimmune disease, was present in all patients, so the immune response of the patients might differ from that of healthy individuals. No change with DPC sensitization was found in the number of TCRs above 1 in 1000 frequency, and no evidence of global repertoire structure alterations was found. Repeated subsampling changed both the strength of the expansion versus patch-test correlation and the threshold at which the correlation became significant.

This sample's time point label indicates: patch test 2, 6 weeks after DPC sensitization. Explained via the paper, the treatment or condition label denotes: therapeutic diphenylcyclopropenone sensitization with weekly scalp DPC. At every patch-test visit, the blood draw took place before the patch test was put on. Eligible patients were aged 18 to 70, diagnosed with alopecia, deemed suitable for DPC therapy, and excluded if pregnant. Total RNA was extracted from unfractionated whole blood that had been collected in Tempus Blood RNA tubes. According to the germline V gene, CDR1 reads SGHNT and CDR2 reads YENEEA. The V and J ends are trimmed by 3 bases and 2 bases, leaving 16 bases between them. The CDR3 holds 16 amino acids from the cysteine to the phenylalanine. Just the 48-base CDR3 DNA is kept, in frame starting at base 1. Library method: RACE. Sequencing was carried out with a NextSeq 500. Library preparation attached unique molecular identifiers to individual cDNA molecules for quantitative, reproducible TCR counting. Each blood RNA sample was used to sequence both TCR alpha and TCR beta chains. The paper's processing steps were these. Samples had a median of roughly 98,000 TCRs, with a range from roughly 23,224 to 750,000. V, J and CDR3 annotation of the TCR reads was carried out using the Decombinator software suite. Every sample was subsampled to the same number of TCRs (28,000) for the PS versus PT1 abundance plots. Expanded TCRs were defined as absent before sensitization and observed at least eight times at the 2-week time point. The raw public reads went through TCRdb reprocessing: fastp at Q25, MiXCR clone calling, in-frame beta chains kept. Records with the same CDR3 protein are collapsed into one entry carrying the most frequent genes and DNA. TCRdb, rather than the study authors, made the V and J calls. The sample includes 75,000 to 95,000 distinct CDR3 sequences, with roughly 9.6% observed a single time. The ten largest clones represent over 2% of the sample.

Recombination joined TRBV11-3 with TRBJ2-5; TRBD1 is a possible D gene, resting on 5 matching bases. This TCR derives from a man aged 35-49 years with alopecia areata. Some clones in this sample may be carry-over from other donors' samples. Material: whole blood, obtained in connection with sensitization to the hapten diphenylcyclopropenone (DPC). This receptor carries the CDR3 CASSFIRQGPQETQYF. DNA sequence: TGTGCCAGCAGCTTTATTCGTCAGGGTCCTCAAGAGACCCAGTACTTC.